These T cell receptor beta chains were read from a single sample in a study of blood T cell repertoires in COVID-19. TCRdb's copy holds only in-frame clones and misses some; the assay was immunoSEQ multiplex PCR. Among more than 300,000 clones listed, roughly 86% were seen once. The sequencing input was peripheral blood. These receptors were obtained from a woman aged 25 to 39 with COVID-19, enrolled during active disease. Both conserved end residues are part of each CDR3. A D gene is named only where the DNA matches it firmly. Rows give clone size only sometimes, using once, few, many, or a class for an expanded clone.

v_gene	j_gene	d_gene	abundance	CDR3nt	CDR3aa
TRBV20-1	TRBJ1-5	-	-	TGCAGTGCTAGTAAGGGAGCGACGGGTCAGCCCCAGCATTTT	CSASKGATGQPQHF
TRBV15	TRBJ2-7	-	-	TGTGCCACCAGCAGAGAAGGGGAAATCTACGAGCAGTACTTC	CATSREGEIYEQYF
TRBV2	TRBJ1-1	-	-	TGTGCCAGCAACACGGGATCCACCACCCCTGAAGCTTTCTTT	CASNTGSTTPEAFF
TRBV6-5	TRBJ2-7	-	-	TGTGCCAGCAGCACCCCATCCCGAGCGTACTACGAGCAGTACTTC	CASSTPSRAYYEQYF
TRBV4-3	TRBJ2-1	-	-	TGCGCCAGCAGCCAAGAACTGGGAGCGGAGATTTACAATGAGCAGTTCTTC	CASSQELGAEIYNEQFF
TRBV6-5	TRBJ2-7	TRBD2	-	TGTGCCAGCAGTTACCGTCGGGGGGAGTACCCCTACGAGCAGTACTTC	CASSYRRGEYPYEQYF
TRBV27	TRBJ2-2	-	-	TGTGCCAGCAGTTATGGGGCTCCGACGGGGGAGCTGTTTTTT	CASSYGAPTGELFF
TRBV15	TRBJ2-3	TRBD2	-	TGTGCCACCAGCAGAGGGACTAGCGGGGCAGATACGCAGTATTTT	CATSRGTSGADTQYF
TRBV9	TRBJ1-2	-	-	TGTGCCAGCAGCGTAAAGCAGGGCCGTTATGGCTACACCTTC	CASSVKQGRYGYTF
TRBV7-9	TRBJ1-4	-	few	TGTGCCAGCAGCTTAACGTCAGATGAAAAACTGTTTTTT	CASSLTSDEKLFF
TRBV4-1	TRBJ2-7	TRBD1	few	TGCGCCAGCAGTACAGCCGGGACAGCCCTCCACGAGCAGTACTTC	CASSTAGTALHEQYF
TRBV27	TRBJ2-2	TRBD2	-	TGTGCCAGCAGACTAGCGCCGAACACCGGGGAGCTGTTTTTT	CASRLAPNTGELFF
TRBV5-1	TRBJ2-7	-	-	TGCGCCAGCAGCTTGGGACAGGAGATCTACGAGCAGTACTTC	CASSLGQEIYEQYF
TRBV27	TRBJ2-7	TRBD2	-	TGTGCCAGCAGTTTATCGATAGCGGGTACCTCCTACGAGCAGTACTTC	CASSLSIAGTSYEQYF
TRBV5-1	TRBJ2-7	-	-	TGCGCCAGCAGCGGAGGGTACGAGCAGTACTTC	CASSGGYEQYF
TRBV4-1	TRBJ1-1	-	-	TGCGCCAGCAGCCAAGAACTGCGGGGGGGCACTGAAGCTTTCTTT	CASSQELRGGTEAFF
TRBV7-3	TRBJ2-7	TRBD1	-	TGTGCCAGCAGCTTGGGACAGGGGAACGAGCAGTACTTC	CASSLGQGNEQYF
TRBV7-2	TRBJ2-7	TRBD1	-	TGTGCCAGCAGCTTGACAGGGGGGGCCTACGAGCAGTACTTC	CASSLTGGAYEQYF
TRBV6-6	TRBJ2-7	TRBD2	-	TGTGCCAGCGAGGGGACTAGCGGGAGGGCCAGGTACGAGCAGTACTTC	CASEGTSGRARYEQYF
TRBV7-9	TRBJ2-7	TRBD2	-	TGTGCCAGCAGCGAGAGCCCCGCGGGAGTACTGCAGTACTTC	CASSESPAGVLQYF
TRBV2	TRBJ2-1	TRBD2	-	TGTGCCAGCAGTGCACTAGCGGATAGCTCCTACAATGAGCAGTTCTTC	CASSALADSSYNEQFF
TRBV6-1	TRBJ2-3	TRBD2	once	TGTGCCAGCAGTGAATGGACTAGCGGGAGGGATACGCAGTATTTT	CASSEWTSGRDTQYF
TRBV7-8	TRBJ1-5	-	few	TGTGCCAGCAGCTTAGGGACAGTCTATAGCAATCAGCCCCAGCATTTT	CASSLGTVYSNQPQHF
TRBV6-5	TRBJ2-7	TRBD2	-	TGTGCCAGCAGTTACTCAGCGGGAGTTATCCACGAGCAGTACTTC	CASSYSAGVIHEQYF
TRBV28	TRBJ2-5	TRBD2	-	TGTGCCAGCAGCCCCGGGACTAGTCTCCAAGAGACCCAGTACTTC	CASSPGTSLQETQYF
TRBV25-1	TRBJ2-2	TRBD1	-	TGTGCCAGCAGTGAGGCGACAGGGGAAACCGGGGAGCTGTTTTTT	CASSEATGETGELFF
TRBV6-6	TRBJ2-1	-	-	TGTGCCAGCAGTTATTATAGCGGCGTCTCGGGCAATGAGCAGTTCTTC	CASSYYSGVSGNEQFF
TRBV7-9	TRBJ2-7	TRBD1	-	TGTGCCAGCAGCCTACAGGGGTTTCACGAGCAGTACTTC	CASSLQGFHEQYF
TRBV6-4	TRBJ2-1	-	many	TGTGCCAGCAGTGACTCAGAACACAGCTCCTACAATGAGCAGTTCTTC	CASSDSEHSSYNEQFF
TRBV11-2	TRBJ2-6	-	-	TGTGCCAGCAGCTTTGCAGGGCTTGGGGCCAACGTCCTGACTTTC	CASSFAGLGANVLTF
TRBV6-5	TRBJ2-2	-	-	TGTGCCAGCAGTTACAGGGGTGACACCGGGGAGCTGTTTTTT	CASSYRGDTGELFF
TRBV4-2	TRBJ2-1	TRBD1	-	TGTGCCAGCAGCCACGCGACAGGGGGCCTTTCCTACAATGAGCAGTTCTTC	CASSHATGGLSYNEQFF
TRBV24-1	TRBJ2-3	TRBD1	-	TGTGCCACCAGTGCTCTCACAGGGGGAGAACGGGCAGATACGCAGTATTTT	CATSALTGGERADTQYF
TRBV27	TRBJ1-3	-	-	TGTGCCAGCAGACGCGAGAGGTTGCGAGGCTCTGGAAACACCATATATTTT	CASRRERLRGSGNTIYF
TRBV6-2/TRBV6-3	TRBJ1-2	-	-	TGTGCCAGCAGCCTTTACAGGGATGCGGGCTATGGCTACACCTTC	CASSLYRDAGYGYTF
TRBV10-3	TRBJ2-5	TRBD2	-	TGTGCCATCAGCCGGACTAGCGGCCAAGAGACCCAGTACTTC	CAISRTSGQETQYF
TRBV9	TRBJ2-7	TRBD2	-	TGTGCCAGCAGCGTAGCTAGCGGGAGCTACGAGCAGTACTTC	CASSVASGSYEQYF
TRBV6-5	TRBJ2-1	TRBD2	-	TGTGCCAGCGGGGGGTTAGCGGGAGATGAGCAGTTCTTC	CASGGLAGDEQFF
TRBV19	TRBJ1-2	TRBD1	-	TGTGCCAGTAGTATAGACATACAGGGGAGCTATGGCTACACCTTC	CASSIDIQGSYGYTF
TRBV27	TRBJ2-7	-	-	TGTGCCAGCAGTTTCCTATCCTACGAGCAGTACTTC	CASSFLSYEQYF
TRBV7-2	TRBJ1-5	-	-	TGTGCCAGCAGCTTAGCCGCTACTCCCAATCAGCCCCAGCATTTT	CASSLAATPNQPQHF
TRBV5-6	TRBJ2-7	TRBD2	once	TGTGCCAGCAGCTGGGTTAGCGGGGGGGTCTACGAGCAGTACTTC	CASSWVSGGVYEQYF
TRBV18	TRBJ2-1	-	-	TGTGCCAGCTCACCACGGGGAGAATACAATGAGCAGTTCTTC	CASSPRGEYNEQFF
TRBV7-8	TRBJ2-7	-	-	TGTGCCAGCAGCAGACGACAGCGACCCCAGTTCGAGCAGTACTTC	CASSRRQRPQFEQYF
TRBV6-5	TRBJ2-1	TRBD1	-	TGTGCCAGCAGTTATGGGACAGACAATGAGCAGTTCTTC	CASSYGTDNEQFF
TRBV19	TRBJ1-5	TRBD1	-	TGTGCCAGTAGTCCCCCCCCGAGGACAGGGGTGGGCCACAATCAGCCCCAGCATTTT	CASSPPPRTGVGHNQPQHF
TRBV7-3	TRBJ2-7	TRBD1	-	TGTGCCAGCAGCTTAGGGAGTGACAGGGGCAACGAGCAGTACTTC	CASSLGSDRGNEQYF
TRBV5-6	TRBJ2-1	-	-	TGTGCCAGCAGCTTGCCACTAGTAACTGAGCAGTTCTTC	CASSLPLVTEQFF
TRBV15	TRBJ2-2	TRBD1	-	TGTGCCACCAGCACGCGAAACAGGGGCCCCGGGGAGCTGTTTTTT	CATSTRNRGPGELFF
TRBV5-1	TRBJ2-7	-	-	TGCGCCAGCAGCCTCGACAGGTACGAGCAGTACTTC	CASSLDRYEQYF
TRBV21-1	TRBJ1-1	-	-	TGTGCCAGCAGGGCCTTGCACGCTGAAGCTTTCTTT	CASRALHAEAFF
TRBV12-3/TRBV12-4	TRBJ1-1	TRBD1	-	TGTGCCAGCACAATAGGACGAGGGGGCGAAGCTTTCTTT	CASTIGRGGEAFF
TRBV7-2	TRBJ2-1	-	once	TGTGCCAGCAGCAACTCCAATGAGCAGTTCTTC	CASSNSNEQFF
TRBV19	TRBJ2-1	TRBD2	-	TGTGCCAGTAGGGAGAGCGGGAGGTTTGGGAATGAGCAGTTCTTC	CASRESGRFGNEQFF
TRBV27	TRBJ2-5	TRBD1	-	TGTGCCAGCAGTTTCTTGGGACAGGCTAAAGCGGCCCAGTACTTC	CASSFLGQAKAAQYF
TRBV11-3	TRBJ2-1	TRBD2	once	TGTGCCAGCAGCTACTCTTCCGGGACTAGCGCGCAGTTCTTC	CASSYSSGTSAQFF
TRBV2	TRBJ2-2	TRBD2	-	TGTGCCAGCAGTGAAAGGCTAGCGGGGACCGCCGGGGAGCTGTTTTTT	CASSERLAGTAGELFF